The T cell receptor (beta chain) described here comes from a study of cytomegalovirus exposure and HLA in healthy donors. Looked up from germline, CDR1 is SGHVS and CDR2 is FQNEAQ. The CDR3 extends over 17 amino acids. Germline trimming cut 5 bases from V and 5 bases from J; bases unmatched to any gene: 18. 13 Jbeta primers and 60 Vbeta primers were used for the PCR. Method: immunoSEQ multiplex PCR; TCRdb's copy keeps in-frame clones and lacks some. The sample records 80,000 to 100,000 clones, 81% being singletons. The chain is built from TRBV7-8 and TRBJ2-7; TRBD2 matches 7 bases. The sample was PBMCs. This sequence was found in a human donor in good health. In DNA, the CDR3 is TGTGCCAGCAGCCGCGGGGTAGCGGGCCTGTCCGTCCACGAGCAGTACTTC. Translating gives CASSRGVAGLSVHEQYF.